The 5 T cell receptor beta chains in this list originate from one sample, sequenced in a study of blood T cells in healthy people across ages. Alongside a J-beta primer mix, a sample-barcoded 5' primer served in a second PCR lasting roughly 7 to 11 cycles. TCRdb ran MiXCR on the 5' RACE reads and lists one entry per CDR3 protein. The table has 800,000 or so distinct CDR3 sequences, 35% to 50% seen once. The sample was blood. All receptors derive from an older man in good health.

This clonotype was counted once. The rearrangement uses TRBV24-1 and TRBJ2-1; the D gene is possibly TRBD2 (5 bases). The CDR3 totals 19 residues. V was clipped by 4 bases and J by 0 bases, with 21 bases between them. Per germline, CDR1 KGHDR and CDR2 SFDVKD. Written as DNA, the CDR3 is TGTGCCACCAGTGACCCGGTTCAAAATAGCGCCAGCTCCTACAATGAGCAGTTCTTC. Its translation is CATSDPVQNSASSYNEQFF.

The chain couples TRBV24-1 to TRBJ2-3; possible D gene TRBD2, 5 bases. The V gene lost 3 bases and the J gene lost 2 bases, with 20 bases spanning the gap. Per germline, CDR1 KGHDR and CDR2 SFDVKD. The length of the CDR3 is 18 residues. CDR3 DNA sequence: TGTGCCACCAGTGATCAACGACTAAGAGGAAACCCCACAGATACGCAGTATTTT. This translates into CATSDQRLRGNPTDTQYF.

The J gene is TRBJ2-3, the V gene TRBV28; D is possibly TRBD2 (6 bases). The germline V gene encodes CDR1 MDHEN and CDR2 SYDVKM. Trimming removed 2 bases at V and 2 bases at J, with 11 bases between. The CDR3 contains 15 residues. DNA for the CDR3: TGTGCCAGCAGTTTAGGGGCTAGCGACACAGATACGCAGTATTTT. Translation gives CASSLGASDTDTQYF. The variable domain in full, with the rest retrieved from reference TRBV28 and TRBJ2-3, is DVKVTQSSRYLVKRTGEKVFLECVQDMDHENMFWYRQDPGLGLRLIYFSYDVKMKEKGDIPEGYSVSREKKERFSLILESASTNQTSMYLCASSLGASDTDTQYFGPGTRLTVL.

Only a few counts were recorded for this clonotype. The CDR3 here is CASSSPGRDEQYF. DNA of the CDR3: TGTGCCAGCAGCTCCCCGGGACGAGACGAGCAGTACTTC. The V and J genes are TRBV7-6 and TRBJ2-7; D is possibly TRBD1 or TRBD2 (5 bases each). Germline assignment: CDR1 SGHVS and CDR2 FNYEAQ. The V and J ends lost 4 bases and 5 bases respectively, with 12 bases between them. The CDR3 runs to 13 residues.

This clonotype was seen a few times. V is TRBV2 and J is TRBJ1-5, with 7 bases aligning to TRBD1. The junction had 8 bases not matched to a gene; V was cut back by 3 bases and J by 0 bases. The CDR3 length is 17 residues. Germline V gene data show CDR1 as SNHLY and CDR2 as FYNNEI. The CDR3, as DNA: TGTGCCAGCAGTGATCCCGAGGCAGGGGGTAGCAATCAGCCCCAGCATTTT. This gives the protein CASSDPEAGGSNQPQHF.